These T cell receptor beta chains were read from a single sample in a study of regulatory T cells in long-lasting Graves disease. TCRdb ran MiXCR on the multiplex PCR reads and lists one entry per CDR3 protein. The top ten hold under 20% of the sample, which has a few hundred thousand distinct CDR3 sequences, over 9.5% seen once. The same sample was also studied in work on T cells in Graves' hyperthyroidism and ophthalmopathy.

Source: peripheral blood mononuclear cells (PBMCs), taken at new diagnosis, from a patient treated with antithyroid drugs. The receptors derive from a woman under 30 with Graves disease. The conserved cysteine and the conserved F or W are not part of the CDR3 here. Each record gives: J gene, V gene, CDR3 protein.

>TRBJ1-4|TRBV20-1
STRARGEKLF
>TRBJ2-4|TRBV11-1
ASTHTDREKNIQY
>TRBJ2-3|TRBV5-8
ASSLRGLGTDTQY
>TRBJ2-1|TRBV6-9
ASSYSVSGYEQF
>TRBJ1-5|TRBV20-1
SARGPRGKGFGQPQH
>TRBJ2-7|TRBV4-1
ASSQAAGLNYEQY
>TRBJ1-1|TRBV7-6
ASSTRANTEAF
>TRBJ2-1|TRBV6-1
ASHRGYNEQF
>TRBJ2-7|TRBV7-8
ASSPTTGDQY
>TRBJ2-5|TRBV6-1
ASRSIGHPGKETQY
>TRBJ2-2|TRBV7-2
ASSPSRDRRNTGELF
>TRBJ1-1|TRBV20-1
SAPRYEGNTEAF
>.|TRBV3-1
ASSPTSGGVGQF
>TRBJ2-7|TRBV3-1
ASSHTGADAYEQY
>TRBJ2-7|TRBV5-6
ASSFRGVYEQY
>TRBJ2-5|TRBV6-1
ASSPGWLQETQY
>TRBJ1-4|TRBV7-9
ASSLDSSTNEKLF
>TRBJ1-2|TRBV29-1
SVDPGDYGYT
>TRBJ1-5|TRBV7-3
ASSLHPNQPQH
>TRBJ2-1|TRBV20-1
SARDPGLAVYNEQF
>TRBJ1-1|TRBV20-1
SAIGGLNTEAF
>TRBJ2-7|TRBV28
ASSARVLRGDEQY
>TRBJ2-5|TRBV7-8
ASSLDKVRGLLSRETQY
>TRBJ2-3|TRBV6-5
ASSYGPLGTDTQY
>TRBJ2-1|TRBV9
ASSVSSEQF
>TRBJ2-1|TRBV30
AWSTLARPDAGEQF
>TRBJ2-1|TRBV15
ATSPNSEQF
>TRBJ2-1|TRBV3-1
AGSRDGSYNEQF
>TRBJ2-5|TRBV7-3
ASSFDASGGRETQY
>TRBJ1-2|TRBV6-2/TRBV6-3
ASSYSILGGYT
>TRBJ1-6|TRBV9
ASSVGREITYNSPLH
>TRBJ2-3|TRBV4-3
ASSQDRVGRTDTQY
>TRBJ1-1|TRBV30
AWSVQWNTEAF
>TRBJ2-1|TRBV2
ASSGIGRSSYNEQF
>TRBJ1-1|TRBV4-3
ASSQGPNTEAF
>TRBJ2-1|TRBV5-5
ASTRTSGERSEQF
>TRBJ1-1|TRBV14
ASSQIRNIPF
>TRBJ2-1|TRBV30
AWSGGQFYNEQF
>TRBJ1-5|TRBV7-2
ASSWGVSPGPQH
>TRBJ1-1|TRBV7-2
ASSSPRQGWVTEAF
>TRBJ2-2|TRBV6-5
ASSSSGGYTGELF
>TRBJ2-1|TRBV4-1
ASSQVGRTSQTYNEQF